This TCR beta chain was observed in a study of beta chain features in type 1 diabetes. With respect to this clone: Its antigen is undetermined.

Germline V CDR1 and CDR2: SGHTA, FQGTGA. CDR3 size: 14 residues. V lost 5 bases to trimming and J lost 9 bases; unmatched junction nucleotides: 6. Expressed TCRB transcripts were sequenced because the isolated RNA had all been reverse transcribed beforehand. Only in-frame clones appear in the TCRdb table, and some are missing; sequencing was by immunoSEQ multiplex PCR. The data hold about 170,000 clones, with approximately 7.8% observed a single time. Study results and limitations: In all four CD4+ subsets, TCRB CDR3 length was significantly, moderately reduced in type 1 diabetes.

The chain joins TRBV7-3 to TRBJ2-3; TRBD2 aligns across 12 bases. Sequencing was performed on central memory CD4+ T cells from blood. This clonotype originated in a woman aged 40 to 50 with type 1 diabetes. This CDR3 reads CASSLQTSGRTQYF. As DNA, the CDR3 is TGTGCCAGCAGCCTACAGACTAGCGGGAGAACGCAGTATTTT.